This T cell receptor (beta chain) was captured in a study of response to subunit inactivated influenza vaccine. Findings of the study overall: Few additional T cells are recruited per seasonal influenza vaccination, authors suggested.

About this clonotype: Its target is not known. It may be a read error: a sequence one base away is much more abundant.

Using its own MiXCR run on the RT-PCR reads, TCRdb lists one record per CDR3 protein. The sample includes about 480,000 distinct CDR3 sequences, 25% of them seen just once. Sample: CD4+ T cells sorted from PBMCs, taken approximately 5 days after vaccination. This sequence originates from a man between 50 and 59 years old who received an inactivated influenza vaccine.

CDR3: CASSLGAFTYTQYF. In DNA form, the CDR3 reads TGCGCCAGCAGCTTAGGAGCATTCACATATACGCAGTATTTT. The chain recombines TRBV5-1 with TRBJ2-3; D is uncertain. The CDR3 is made up of 14 amino acids. In germline, CDR1 is SGHRS, CDR2 YFSETQ.